This T cell receptor beta chain is from a study of blood T cell repertoires in COVID-19. Study overall: Sites in the United States, Italy and Spain provided acute and convalescent COVID-19 samples.

The participants were between about 18 and 90 years old and came from about two dozen US areas. Germline V gives CDR1 MDHEN, CDR2 SYDVKM. V dropped 2 bases and J dropped 7 bases, with 6 bases sitting between them. This CDR3 has 13 residues. Assay: immunoSEQ multiplex PCR; the TCRdb copy retains only in-frame clones and omits some. The sample yields a few hundred thousand clones, 86% seen once. The sample consisted of PBMCs or T cells enriched from blood (not recorded which). This clonotype was obtained from a woman aged 18-29 years who had recovered from COVID-19. The chain has TRBV28 and TRBJ1-6, with D perhaps matching TRBD1 (5 bases). CDR3 sequence (DNA): TGTGCCAGCAGTTTACCAGGGAATTCACCCCTCCACTTT. Its protein product is CASSLPGNSPLHF.